These T cell receptor beta chains were read from a single sample in a study of OX40 agonist ivuxolimab in advanced cancers. The data were produced by immunoSEQ multiplex PCR, yet TCRdb's version contains in-frame clones alone and is incomplete. The table includes under 85,000 clones, 85% to 90% detected once. This specimen consisted of CD4+ or CD8+ T cells sorted from blood, obtained in a trial of the OX40 agonist ivuxolimab. The source is an adult with an advanced solid tumor such as melanoma, head and neck, liver or kidney cancer. The CDR3 runs from the conserved cysteine through the conserved F or W. Fields, in order: J gene, V gene, D gene, clone size, CDR3 protein, CDR3 DNA. D genes are given only for firm matches. Clone size is shown for a subset of rows, as once, few, many or a class of expanded clone.

j_call: TRBJ1-3
v_call: TRBV6-5
d_call: NA
clone_size: NA
cdr3_aa: CASSSDRYSGNTIYF
cdr3_nt: TGTGCCAGCAGTTCCGACAGGTACTCTGGAAACACCATATATTTT

j_call: TRBJ2-5
v_call: TRBV27
d_call: NA
clone_size: NA
cdr3_aa: CASSSTPGTQYF
cdr3_nt: TGTGCCAGCAGTTCGACTCCTGGGACCCAGTACTTC

j_call: TRBJ1-2
v_call: TRBV5-4
d_call: NA
clone_size: NA
cdr3_aa: CASSQPNRDADGYTF
cdr3_nt: TGTGCCAGCAGCCAACCCAACAGGGATGCTGATGGCTACACCTTC

j_call: TRBJ1-5
v_call: TRBV11-3
d_call: NA
clone_size: few
cdr3_aa: CASSNGTDSNQPQHF
cdr3_nt: TGTGCCAGCAGCAATGGGACGGATAGCAATCAGCCCCAGCATTTT

j_call: TRBJ1-1
v_call: TRBV29-1
d_call: NA
clone_size: few
cdr3_aa: CSVGQGSPANF
cdr3_nt: NA

j_call: TRBJ1-5
v_call: TRBV4-1
d_call: NA
clone_size: NA
cdr3_aa: CASSTLGISNQPQHF
cdr3_nt: TGCGCCAGCAGCACACTGGGAATTAGCAATCAGCCCCAGCATTTT

j_call: TRBJ2-7
v_call: TRBV29-1
d_call: TRBD2
clone_size: NA
cdr3_aa: CSVLTSGYEQYF
cdr3_nt: TGCAGCGTTCTGACTAGCGGGTACGAGCAGTACTTC

j_call: TRBJ2-3
v_call: TRBV21-1
d_call: NA
clone_size: NA
cdr3_aa: CASSKATDRGQSDTQYF
cdr3_nt: TGTGCCAGCAGCAAAGCCACGGACAGGGGGCAGTCAGATACGCAGTATTTT

j_call: TRBJ2-2
v_call: TRBV7-3
d_call: TRBD2
clone_size: NA
cdr3_aa: CASSLNPAGVGGAGELFF
cdr3_nt: TGTGCCAGCAGCTTAAATCCAGCGGGAGTTGGTGGGGCCGGGGAGCTGTTTTTT

j_call: TRBJ1-1
v_call: TRBV19
d_call: NA
clone_size: NA
cdr3_aa: CASSMGQQNTEAFF
cdr3_nt: TGTGCCAGTAGTATGGGCCAGCAGAACACTGAAGCTTTCTTT

j_call: TRBJ1-4
v_call: TRBV4-1
d_call: NA
clone_size: NA
cdr3_aa: CASSQSQRLVGEKLFF
cdr3_nt: TGCGCCAGCAGCCAATCCCAGCGGTTGGTTGGGGAAAAACTGTTTTTT

j_call: TRBJ1-1
v_call: TRBV7-9
d_call: NA
clone_size: NA
cdr3_aa: CASSKTGRINPEAFF
cdr3_nt: TGTGCCAGCAGCAAAACGGGGAGGATAAATCCTGAAGCTTTCTTT

j_call: TRBJ2-3
v_call: TRBV10-3
d_call: NA
clone_size: NA
cdr3_aa: CAISADSNTDTQYF
cdr3_nt: TGTGCCATCAGTGCTGACAGCAACACAGATACGCAGTATTTT

j_call: TRBJ2-3
v_call: TRBV5-1
d_call: TRBD2
clone_size: NA
cdr3_aa: CASSLVAGGPTDTQYF
cdr3_nt: TGCGCCAGCAGCTTAGTAGCGGGAGGGCCGACAGATACGCAGTATTTT

j_call: TRBJ2-6
v_call: TRBV18
d_call: NA
clone_size: NA
cdr3_aa: CASSRTQGRVEANVLTF
cdr3_nt: TGTGCCAGCTCACGCACGCAGGGAAGGGTGGAGGCCAACGTCCTGACTTTC

j_call: TRBJ2-2
v_call: TRBV27
d_call: NA
clone_size: NA
cdr3_aa: CASSFRAAGSNTGELFF
cdr3_nt: TGTGCCAGCAGTTTTCGGGCGGCCGGATCAAACACCGGGGAGCTGTTTTTT

j_call: TRBJ1-1
v_call: TRBV10-1
d_call: NA
clone_size: NA
cdr3_aa: CASSEDPSMNTEAFF
cdr3_nt: TGCGCCAGCAGTGAGGACCCTTCCATGAACACTGAAGCTTTCTTT

j_call: TRBJ1-1
v_call: TRBV5-1
d_call: NA
clone_size: NA
cdr3_aa: CASRTALNTEAFF
cdr3_nt: TGCGCCAGCAGGACGGCCCTGAACACTGAAGCTTTCTTT

j_call: TRBJ1-2
v_call: TRBV27
d_call: NA
clone_size: once
cdr3_aa: CASSMNTGPAGYTF
cdr3_nt: TGTGCCAGCAGCATGAATACTGGCCCCGCTGGCTACACCTTC

j_call: TRBJ1-5
v_call: TRBV2
d_call: TRBD1
clone_size: NA
cdr3_aa: CASSRTGGRQPQHF
cdr3_nt: TGTGCCAGCAGTCGTACAGGGGGCCGTCAGCCCCAGCATTTT

j_call: TRBJ2-7
v_call: TRBV6-5
d_call: TRBD1
clone_size: NA
cdr3_aa: CASSLAYRGAYEQYF
cdr3_nt: TGTGCCAGCAGTCTCGCCTACAGGGGGGCCTACGAGCAGTACTTC

j_call: TRBJ1-4
v_call: TRBV6-1
d_call: NA
clone_size: NA
cdr3_aa: CASGRRSFNEKLFF
cdr3_nt: TGTGCCAGCGGTCGACGTTCCTTTAATGAAAAACTGTTTTTT

j_call: TRBJ2-7
v_call: TRBV11-2
d_call: TRBD2
clone_size: once
cdr3_aa: CASSLALPGLAGIEQYF
cdr3_nt: TGTGCCAGCAGCTTAGCCCTACCGGGACTAGCGGGGATCGAGCAGTACTTC

j_call: TRBJ1-2
v_call: TRBV18
d_call: TRBD1
clone_size: once
cdr3_aa: CASSPGQAQYGYTF
cdr3_nt: TGTGCCAGCTCACCAGGACAGGCTCAGTATGGCTACACCTTC

j_call: TRBJ2-7
v_call: TRBV7-8
d_call: NA
clone_size: NA
cdr3_aa: CASQPYSTYEQYF
cdr3_nt: TGTGCCAGCCAGCCTTATAGTACCTACGAGCAGTACTTC

j_call: TRBJ1-2
v_call: TRBV30
d_call: NA
clone_size: NA
cdr3_aa: CAWSGRAATVYGYTF
cdr3_nt: TGTGCCTGGAGTGGGAGGGCAGCTACAGTCTATGGCTACACCTTC

j_call: TRBJ2-4
v_call: TRBV30
d_call: NA
clone_size: NA
cdr3_aa: CAWNQQAKNIQYF
cdr3_nt: TGTGCCTGGAATCAGCAAGCCAAAAACATTCAGTACTTC

j_call: TRBJ2-5
v_call: TRBV7-2
d_call: NA
clone_size: NA
cdr3_aa: CASSSSAVMQTQYF
cdr3_nt: TGTGCCAGCAGCTCAAGTGCGGTGATGCAGACCCAGTACTTC